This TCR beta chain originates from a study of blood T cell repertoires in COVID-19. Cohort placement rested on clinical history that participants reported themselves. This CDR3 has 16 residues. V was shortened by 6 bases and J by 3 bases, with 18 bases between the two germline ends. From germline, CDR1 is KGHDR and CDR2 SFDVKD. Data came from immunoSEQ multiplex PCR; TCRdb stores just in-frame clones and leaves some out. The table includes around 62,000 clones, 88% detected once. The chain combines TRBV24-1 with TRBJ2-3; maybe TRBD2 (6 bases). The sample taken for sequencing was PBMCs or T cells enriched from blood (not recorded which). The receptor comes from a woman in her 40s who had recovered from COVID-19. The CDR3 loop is CATSTFAGSLTDTQYF. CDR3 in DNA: TGTGCCACCAGTACTTTCGCGGGGTCGCTTACAGATACGCAGTATTTT.